The clone carrying this T cell receptor (beta chain) was seen only a few times. What it binds is not known. The source of the sample is a study of CD8 T cells in ankylosing spondylitis. Study-wide results and caveats: Peripheral blood samples showed relatively rare disease-linked clones, and these clones were CD8+. Characteristic, it appeared, of ankylosing spondylitis blood was a TCR beta motif of roughly eight highly homologous variants. Matched synovial fluid from ankylosing spondylitis patients was reported to be enriched for disease-linked clones.

The CDR3 loop spans 15 amino acids. V was trimmed by 1 base and J by 2 bases, leaving 12 bases between them. Germline CDR1 is DFQATT and CDR2 is SNEGSKA (reference sequence). As the method for making TCR beta libraries, quantitative 5'-RACE with molecular barcodes was used. One entry per CDR3 protein, called by TCRdb with MiXCR from the 5' RACE reads. The sample comprises around 150,000 distinct CDR3 sequences, about 6.7% of which are singletons, and approximately 13% rests with the top ten. This TCR came from a female donor with ankylosing spondylitis or in good health (not recorded which). The chain employs TRBV20-1 and TRBJ2-1; D not resolved. Specimen: blood, either unsorted or a sorted T cell fraction (not recorded which). CDR3 in amino acids: CSARGGKGTYNEQFF. The CDR3 DNA sequence: TGCAGTGCTAGAGGTGGGAAAGGGACCTACAATGAGCAGTTCTTC.